This TCR beta chain originates from a study of shared clonotypes between healthy human individuals. From germline, CDR1 is SGHTS and CDR2 YDEGEE. The length of the CDR3 is 15 residues. The V gene lost 3 bases and the J gene lost 0 bases, with 13 bases spanning the gap. The data were produced by immunoSEQ multiplex PCR, yet TCRdb's version contains in-frame clones alone and is incomplete. The sample shows 2 million to 2.5 million clones, approximately 96% of them seen only once. The source of this sequence is a young man in good health. The chain couples TRBV5-8 to TRBJ2-7; no definite D call. Sequencing was performed on naive CD4+ T cells sorted from blood. Indicated subset: CD45RA+ positively selected. The DNA for the CDR3 is TGTGCCAGCAGCTCCCCGTGGGCAGGCTCCTACGAGCAGTACTTC. This codes for CASSSPWAGSYEQYF.